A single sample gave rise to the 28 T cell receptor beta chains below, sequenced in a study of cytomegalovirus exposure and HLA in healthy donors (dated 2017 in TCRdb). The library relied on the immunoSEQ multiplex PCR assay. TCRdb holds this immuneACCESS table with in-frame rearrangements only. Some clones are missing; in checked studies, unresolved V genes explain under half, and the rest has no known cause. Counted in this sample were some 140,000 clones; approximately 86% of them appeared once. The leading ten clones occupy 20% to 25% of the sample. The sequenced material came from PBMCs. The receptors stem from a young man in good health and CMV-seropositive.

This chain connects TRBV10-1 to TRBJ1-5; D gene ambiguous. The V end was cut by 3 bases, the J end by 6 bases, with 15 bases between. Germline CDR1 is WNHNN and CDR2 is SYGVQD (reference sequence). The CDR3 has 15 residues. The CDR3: CASSEMAVCVQPQHF. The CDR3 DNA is TGCGCCAGCAGTGAAATGGCAGTTTGTGTTCAGCCCCAGCATTTT.

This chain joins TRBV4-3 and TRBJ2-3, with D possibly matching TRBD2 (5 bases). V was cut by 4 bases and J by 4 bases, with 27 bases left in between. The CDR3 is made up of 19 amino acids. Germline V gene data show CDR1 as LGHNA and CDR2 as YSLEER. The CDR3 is CASSRNPRGTSNDPDTQYF. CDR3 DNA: TGCGCCAGCAGCCGAAACCCCCGGGGTACTAGTAACGATCCAGATACGCAGTATTTT.

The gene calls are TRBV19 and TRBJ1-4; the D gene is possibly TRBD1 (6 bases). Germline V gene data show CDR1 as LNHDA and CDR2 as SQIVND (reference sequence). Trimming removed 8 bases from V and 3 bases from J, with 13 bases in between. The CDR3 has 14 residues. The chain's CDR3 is CASQQGYANEKLFF. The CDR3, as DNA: TGTGCCAGTCAACAGGGTTACGCTAATGAAAAACTGTTTTTT.

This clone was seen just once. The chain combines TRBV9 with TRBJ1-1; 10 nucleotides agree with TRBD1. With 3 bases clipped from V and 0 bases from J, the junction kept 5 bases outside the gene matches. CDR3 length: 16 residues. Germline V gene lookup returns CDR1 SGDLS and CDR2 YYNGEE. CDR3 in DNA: TGTGCCAGCAGCGCCCGACAGGGGGCTTTGAACACTGAAGCTTTCTTT. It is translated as CASSARQGALNTEAFF.

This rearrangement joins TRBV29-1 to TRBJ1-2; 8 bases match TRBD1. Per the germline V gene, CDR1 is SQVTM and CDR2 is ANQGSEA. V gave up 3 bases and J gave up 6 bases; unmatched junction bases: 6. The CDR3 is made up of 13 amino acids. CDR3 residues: CSVEAGGRNGYTF. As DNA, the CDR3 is TGCAGCGTTGAGGCAGGGGGCAGGAATGGCTACACCTTC.

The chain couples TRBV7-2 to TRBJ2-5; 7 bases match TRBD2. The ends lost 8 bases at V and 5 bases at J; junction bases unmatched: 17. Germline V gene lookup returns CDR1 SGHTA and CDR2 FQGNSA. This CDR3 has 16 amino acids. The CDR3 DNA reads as TGTGCCAGCCTAGGGAGGGGCCGACTAGTGGGGGAGACCCAGTACTTC. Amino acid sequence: CASLGRGRLVGETQYF. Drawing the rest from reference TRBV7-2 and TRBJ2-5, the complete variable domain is GAGVSQSPSNKVTEKGKDVELRCDPISGHTALYWYRQSLGQGLEFLIYFQGNSAPDKSGLPSDRFSAERTGGSVSTLTIQRTQQEDSAVYLCASLGRGRLVGETQYFGPGTRLLVL.

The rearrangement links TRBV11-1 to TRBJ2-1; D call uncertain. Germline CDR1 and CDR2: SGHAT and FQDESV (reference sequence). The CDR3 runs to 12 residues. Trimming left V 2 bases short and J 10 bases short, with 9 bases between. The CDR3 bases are TGTGCCAGCAGCTTAAACGGGTGGGAGCAGTTCTTC. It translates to CASSLNGWEQFF.

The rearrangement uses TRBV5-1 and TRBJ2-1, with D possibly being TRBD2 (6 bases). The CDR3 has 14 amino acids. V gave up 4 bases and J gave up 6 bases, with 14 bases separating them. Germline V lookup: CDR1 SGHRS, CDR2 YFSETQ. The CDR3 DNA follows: TGCGCCAGCAGCCCGACCGCGGGGATCAATGAGCAGTTCTTC. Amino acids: CASSPTAGINEQFF.

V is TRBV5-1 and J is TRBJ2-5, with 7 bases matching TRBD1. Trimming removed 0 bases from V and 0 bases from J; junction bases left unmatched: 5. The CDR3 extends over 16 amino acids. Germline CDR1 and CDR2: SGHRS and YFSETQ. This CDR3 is CASSLAGGMNQETQYF. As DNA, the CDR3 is TGCGCCAGCAGCTTGGCAGGGGGAATGAACCAAGAGACCCAGTACTTC.

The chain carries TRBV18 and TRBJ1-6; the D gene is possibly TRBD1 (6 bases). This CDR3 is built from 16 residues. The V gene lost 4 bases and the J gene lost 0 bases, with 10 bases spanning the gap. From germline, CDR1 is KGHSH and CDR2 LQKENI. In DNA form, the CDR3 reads TGTGCCAGCTCACTCCAGGACAGCTCCTATAATTCACCCCTCCACTTT. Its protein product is CASSLQDSSYNSPLHF.

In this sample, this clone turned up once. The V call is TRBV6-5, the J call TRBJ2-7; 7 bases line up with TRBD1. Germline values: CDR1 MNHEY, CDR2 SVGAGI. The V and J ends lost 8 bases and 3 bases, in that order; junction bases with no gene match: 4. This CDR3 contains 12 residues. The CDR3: CASRGQLYEQYF. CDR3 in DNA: TGTGCCAGCCGGGGACAGCTCTACGAGCAGTACTTC.

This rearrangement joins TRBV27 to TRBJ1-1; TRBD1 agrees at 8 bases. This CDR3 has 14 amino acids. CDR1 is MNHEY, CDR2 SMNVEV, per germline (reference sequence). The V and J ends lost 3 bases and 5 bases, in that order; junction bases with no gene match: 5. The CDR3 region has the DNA TGTGCCAGCAGTTTCATCAGGGGGCGAACTGAAGCTTTCTTT. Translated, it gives CASSFIRGRTEAFF.

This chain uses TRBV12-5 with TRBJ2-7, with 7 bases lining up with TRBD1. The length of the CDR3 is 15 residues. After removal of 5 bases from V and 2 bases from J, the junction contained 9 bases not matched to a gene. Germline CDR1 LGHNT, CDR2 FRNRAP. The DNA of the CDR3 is TGTGCTAGTGGTCCCGACAGGGTGGTTCCCTACGAGCAGTACTTC. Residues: CASGPDRVVPYEQYF.

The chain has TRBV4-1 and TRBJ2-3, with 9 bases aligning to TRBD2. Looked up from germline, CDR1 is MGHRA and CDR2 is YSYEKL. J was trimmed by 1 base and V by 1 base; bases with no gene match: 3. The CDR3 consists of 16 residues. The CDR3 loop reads CASSQGRLAGTDTQYF. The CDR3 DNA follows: TGCGCCAGCAGCCAAGGAAGACTAGCGGGCACAGATACGCAGTATTTT.

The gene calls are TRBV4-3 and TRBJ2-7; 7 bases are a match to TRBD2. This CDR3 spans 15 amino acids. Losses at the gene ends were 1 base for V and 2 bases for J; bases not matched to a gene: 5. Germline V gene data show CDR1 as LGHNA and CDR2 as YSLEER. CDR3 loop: CASSQAASGTYEQYF. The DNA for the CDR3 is TGCGCCAGCAGCCAAGCAGCTAGCGGAACCTACGAGCAGTACTTC.

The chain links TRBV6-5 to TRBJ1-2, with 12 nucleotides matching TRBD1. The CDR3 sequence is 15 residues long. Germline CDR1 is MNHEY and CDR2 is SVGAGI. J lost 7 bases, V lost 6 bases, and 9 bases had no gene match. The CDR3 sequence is CASRPRDRGPGGYTF. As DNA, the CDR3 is TGTGCCAGCAGACCCCGGGACAGGGGGCCGGGTGGCTACACCTTC.

DNA for the CDR3: TGTGCCAGCAGCGCAGGAGGAGAGACCCAGTACTTC. Translation gives CASSAGGETQYF. The chain uses TRBV9 and TRBJ2-5, with D perhaps TRBD2 (5 bases). The CDR3 is made up of 12 amino acids. Germline V gives CDR1 SGDLS, CDR2 YYNGEE. Trimming pared 3 bases from V and 4 bases from J, leaving 7 bases between.

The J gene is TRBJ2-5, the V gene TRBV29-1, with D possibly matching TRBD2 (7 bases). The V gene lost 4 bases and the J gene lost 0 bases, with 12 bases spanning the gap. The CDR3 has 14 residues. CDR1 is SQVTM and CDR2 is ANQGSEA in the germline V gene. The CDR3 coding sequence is TGCAGCGTTGTAGGGGGGGGGCACCAAGAGACCCAGTACTTC. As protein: CSVVGGGHQETQYF.

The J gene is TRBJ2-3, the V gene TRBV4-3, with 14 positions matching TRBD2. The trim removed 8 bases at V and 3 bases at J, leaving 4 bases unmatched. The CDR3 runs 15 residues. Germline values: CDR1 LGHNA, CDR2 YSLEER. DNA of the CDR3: TGCGCCAGCGCACGACTAGCGGGAGGGACAGATACGCAGTATTTT. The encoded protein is CASARLAGGTDTQYF.

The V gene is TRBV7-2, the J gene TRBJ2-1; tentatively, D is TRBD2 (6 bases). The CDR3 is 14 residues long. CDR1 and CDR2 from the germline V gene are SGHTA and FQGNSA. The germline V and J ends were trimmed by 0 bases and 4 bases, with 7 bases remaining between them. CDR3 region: CASSLAEGYNEQFF. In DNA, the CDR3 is TGTGCCAGCAGCTTAGCGGAGGGTTACAATGAGCAGTTCTTC.

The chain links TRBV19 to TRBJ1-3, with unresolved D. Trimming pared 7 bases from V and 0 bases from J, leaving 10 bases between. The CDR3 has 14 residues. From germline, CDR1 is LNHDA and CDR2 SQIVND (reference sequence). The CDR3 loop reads CASKNSYSGNTIYF. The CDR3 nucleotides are TGTGCCAGTAAAAACAGCTACTCTGGAAACACCATATATTTT.

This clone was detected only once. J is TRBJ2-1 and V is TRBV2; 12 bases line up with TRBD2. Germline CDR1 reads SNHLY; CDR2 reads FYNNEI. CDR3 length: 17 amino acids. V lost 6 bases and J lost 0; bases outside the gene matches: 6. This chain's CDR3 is CASSKLTSGSSYNEQFF. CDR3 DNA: TGTGCCAGCAGCAAACTGACTAGCGGGAGCTCCTACAATGAGCAGTTCTTC.

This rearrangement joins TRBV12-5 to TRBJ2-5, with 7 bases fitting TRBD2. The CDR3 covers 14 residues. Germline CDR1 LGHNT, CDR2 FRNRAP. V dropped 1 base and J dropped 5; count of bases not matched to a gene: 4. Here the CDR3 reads CASGLAGGTETQYF. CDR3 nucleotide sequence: TGTGCTAGTGGTTTGGCGGGGGGAACGGAGACCCAGTACTTC.

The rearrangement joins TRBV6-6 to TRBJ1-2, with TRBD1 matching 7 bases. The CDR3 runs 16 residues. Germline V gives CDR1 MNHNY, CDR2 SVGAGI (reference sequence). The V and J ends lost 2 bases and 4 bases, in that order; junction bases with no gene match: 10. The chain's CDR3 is CASSYGGRGALYGYTF. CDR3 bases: TGTGCCAGCAGTTACGGTGGCAGGGGGGCCCTCTATGGCTACACCTTC.

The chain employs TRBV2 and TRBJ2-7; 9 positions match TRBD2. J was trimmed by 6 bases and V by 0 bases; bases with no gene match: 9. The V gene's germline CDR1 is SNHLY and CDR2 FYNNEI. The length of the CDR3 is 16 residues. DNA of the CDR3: TGTGCCAGCAGTGAAGCGCTTCTAGCGGGGAGACGCGAGCAGTACTTC. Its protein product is CASSEALLAGRREQYF.

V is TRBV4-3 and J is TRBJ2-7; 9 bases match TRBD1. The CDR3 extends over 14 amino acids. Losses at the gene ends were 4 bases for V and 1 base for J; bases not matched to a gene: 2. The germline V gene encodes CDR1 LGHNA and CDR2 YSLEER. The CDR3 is CASSPGQGSYEQYF. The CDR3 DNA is TGCGCCAGCAGCCCGGGACAGGGTTCCTACGAGCAGTACTTC.

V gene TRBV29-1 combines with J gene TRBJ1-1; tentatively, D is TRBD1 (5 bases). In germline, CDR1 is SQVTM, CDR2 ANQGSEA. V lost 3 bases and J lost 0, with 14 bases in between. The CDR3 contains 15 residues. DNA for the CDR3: TGCAGCGTTGACAGGTCCCAGGACATGAACACTGAAGCTTTCTTT. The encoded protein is CSVDRSQDMNTEAFF.

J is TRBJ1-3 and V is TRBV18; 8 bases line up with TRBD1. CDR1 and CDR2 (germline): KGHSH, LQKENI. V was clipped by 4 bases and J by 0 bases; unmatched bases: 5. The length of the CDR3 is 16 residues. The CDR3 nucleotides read TGTGCCAGCTCACACGGACAGGGCGACTCTGGAAACACCATATATTTT. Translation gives CASSHGQGDSGNTIYF.